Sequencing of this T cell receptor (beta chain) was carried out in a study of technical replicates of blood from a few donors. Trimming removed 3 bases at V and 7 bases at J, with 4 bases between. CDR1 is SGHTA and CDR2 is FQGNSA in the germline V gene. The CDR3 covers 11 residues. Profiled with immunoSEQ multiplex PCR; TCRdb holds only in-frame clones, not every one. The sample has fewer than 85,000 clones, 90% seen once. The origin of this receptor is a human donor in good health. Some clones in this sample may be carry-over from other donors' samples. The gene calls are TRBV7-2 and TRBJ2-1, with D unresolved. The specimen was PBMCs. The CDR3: CASSFQNEQFF. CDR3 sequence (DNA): TGTGCCAGCAGCTTCCAAAATGAGCAGTTCTTC. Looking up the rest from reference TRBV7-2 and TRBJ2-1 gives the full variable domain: GAGVSQSPSNKVTEKGKDVELRCDPISGHTALYWYRQSLGQGLEFLIYFQGNSAPDKSGLPSDRFSAERTGGSVSTLTIQRTQQEDSAVYLCASSFQNEQFFGPGTRLTVL.